The following is a T cell receptor beta chain sequence with its context. The source of the sample is a study of control samples from healthy donors and cancer patients. Clones were read by immunoSEQ multiplex PCR, and TCRdb kept only the in-frame ones, dropping some. Here the sample spans fewer than 200,000 clones, 70% to 90% being singletons. V lost 2 bases, J lost 5 bases, and 13 bases lay in between. The CDR3 runs 14 residues. Germline-derived CDR1 and CDR2 are SGHNT and YYREEE (reference sequence). The clonotype originates from a woman aged 30 to 39 in good health. The source material was blood. The rearrangement joins TRBV5-4 to TRBJ1-2; D gene unclear. The CDR3 DNA reads as TGTGCCAGCAGCTTATGGGGTTCCGTTTATGGCTACACCTTC. Protein: CASSLWGSVYGYTF.